This record concerns one T cell receptor beta chain sequence. This sample was taken from a study of blood T cell repertoires in COVID-19. Generated by immunoSEQ multiplex PCR, the TCRdb table keeps only in-frame clones and is missing some. The sample lists approximately 230,000 clones; about 80% were seen once. The CDR3 covers 15 residues. J gave up 2 bases and V 6 bases, and 6 bases lay outside the gene matches. CDR1 is MDHEN, CDR2 SYDVKM, per germline. Sequencing used peripheral blood. This TCR was recovered from an older man with acute or convalescent COVID-19. The chain is built from TRBV28 and TRBJ1-5; the match to TRBD1 covers 8 bases. The CDR3 coding sequence is TGTGCCAGCAGCTCCCAGGGGGCAGGCAATCAGCCCCAGCATTTT. It specifies CASSSQGAGNQPQHF. The whole variable domain, remainder taken from reference TRBV28 and TRBJ1-5, is DVKVTQSSRYLVKRTGEKVFLECVQDMDHENMFWYRQDPGLGLRLIYFSYDVKMKEKGDIPEGYSVSREKKERFSLILESASTNQTSMYLCASSSQGAGNQPQHFGDGTRLSIL.